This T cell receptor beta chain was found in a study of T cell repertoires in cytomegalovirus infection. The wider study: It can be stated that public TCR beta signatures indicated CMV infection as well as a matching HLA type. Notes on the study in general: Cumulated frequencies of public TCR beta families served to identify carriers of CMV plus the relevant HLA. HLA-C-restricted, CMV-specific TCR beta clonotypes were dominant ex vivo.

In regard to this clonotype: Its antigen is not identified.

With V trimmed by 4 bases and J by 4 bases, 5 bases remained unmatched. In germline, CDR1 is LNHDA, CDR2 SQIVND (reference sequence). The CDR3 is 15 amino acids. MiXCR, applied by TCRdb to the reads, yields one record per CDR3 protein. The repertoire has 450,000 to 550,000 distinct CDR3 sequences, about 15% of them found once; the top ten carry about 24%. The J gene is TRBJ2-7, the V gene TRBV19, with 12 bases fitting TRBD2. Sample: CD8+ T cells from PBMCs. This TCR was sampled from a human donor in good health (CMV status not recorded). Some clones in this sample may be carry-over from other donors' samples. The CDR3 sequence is CASSTLAGGKYEQYF. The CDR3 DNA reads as TGTGCCAGTAGTACACTAGCGGGAGGAAAGTACGAGCAGTACTTC.